Listed below are T cell receptor beta chains from one sample, sequenced in a study of beta chain features in type 1 diabetes. Repertoires were generated with immunoSEQ multiplex PCR, while TCRdb's copy carries only in-frame clones and drops some. This repertoire shows about 260,000 clones, about 63% found once; its top ten account for almost 0.055%. Sample: naive CD4+ T cells from blood. These receptors all stem from a man younger than 45 in good health. Both conserved end residues are part of each CDR3. Each record gives: clone size, D gene, V gene, J gene, CDR3 protein, CDR3 DNA. D genes are given only for firm matches. Size is omitted from some rows. Given values are once, few, many or a class for expanded clones.

>-|TRBD1|TRBV30|TRBJ1-3
CAFQGAGNTIYF
TGTGCCTTTCAGGGGGCTGGAAACACCATATATTTT
>once|-|TRBV7-2|TRBJ1-1
CASSSRDILEAFF
TGTGCCAGCAGCTCACGAGACATCCTTGAAGCTTTCTTT
>-|TRBD1|TRBV6-6|TRBJ2-7
CASRLSTGSSYEQYF
TGTGCCAGCAGACTATCGACAGGGAGCTCCTACGAGCAGTACTTC
>-|-|TRBV29-1|TRBJ2-6
CSVALGAPFSGANVLTF
TGCAGCGTTGCATTGGGGGCACCGTTCTCTGGGGCCAACGTCCTGACTTTC
>-|-|TRBV30|TRBJ2-5
CAWQRGAGREETQYF
TGTGCCTGGCAGAGGGGGGCGGGACGCGAAGAGACCCAGTACTTC
>-|-|TRBV5-1|TRBJ2-1
CASSSDSQNEQFF
TGCGCCAGCAGTTCGGACAGTCAGAATGAGCAGTTCTTC
>-|TRBD2|TRBV7-2|TRBJ2-7
CASSVRLAGSYEQYF
TGTGCCAGCAGCGTGCGACTAGCGGGATCCTACGAGCAGTACTTC
>-|-|TRBV18|TRBJ2-7
CASSSGEAYEQYF
TGTGCCAGCTCCTCGGGGGAGGCCTACGAGCAGTACTTC
>few|-|TRBV7-9|TRBJ2-7
CASSRPRGHEQYF
TGTGCCAGCAGCCGGCCGCGGGGTCACGAGCAGTACTTC
>-|-|TRBV7-9|TRBJ1-1
CASSLGQANTEAFF
TGTGCCAGCAGCCTCGGACAAGCGAACACTGAAGCTTTCTTT
>-|-|TRBV29-1|TRBJ2-3
CSVERGVGTDTQYF
TGCAGCGTTGAACGAGGGGTGGGCACAGATACGCAGTATTTT
>-|TRBD1|TRBV28|TRBJ2-4
CASSLRQGGNIQYF
TGTGCCAGCAGTTTGCGACAGGGTGGAAACATTCAGTACTTC
>-|-|TRBV30|TRBJ2-2
CAWITRGAGELFF
TGTGCCTGGATTACCAGGGGGGCCGGGGAGCTGTTTTTT
>few|-|TRBV29-1|TRBJ2-5
CSVAWRGAGETQYF
TGCAGCGTTGCTTGGAGGGGGGCTGGGGAGACCCAGTACTTC
>-|TRBD1|TRBV7-2|TRBJ2-5
CASSLTGAGYQETQYF
TGTGCCAGCAGCCTTACAGGGGCAGGGTACCAAGAGACCCAGTACTTC
>-|-|TRBV5-4|TRBJ2-1
CASSLPNYNEQFF
TGTGCCAGCAGCTTACCCAATTACAATGAGCAGTTCTTC
>-|-|TRBV7-9|TRBJ2-3
CASSSAQYF
TGTGCCAGCAGCTCTGCGCAGTATTTT
>once|TRBD2|TRBV6-6|TRBJ2-1
CASSPPGSSGGNEQFF
TGTGCCAGCAGTCCGCCGGGGTCATCGGGAGGGAATGAGCAGTTCTTC
>-|-|TRBV5-4|TRBJ1-1
CASSLVDPNTEAFF
TGTGCCAGCAGCTTGGTTGACCCGAACACTGAAGCTTTCTTT
>few|-|TRBV30|TRBJ2-5
CAWNLRGQETQYF
TGTGCCTGGAACCTTCGAGGCCAAGAGACCCAGTACTTC
>-|-|TRBV7-8|TRBJ1-1
CASSFLNTEAFF
TGTGCCAGCAGCTTTTTGAACACTGAAGCTTTCTTT
>-|-|TRBV25-1|TRBJ1-3
CASSIGTGSSGNTIYF
TGTGCCAGCAGTATAGGGACGGGCAGCTCTGGAAACACCATATATTTT
>once|-|TRBV7-9|TRBJ2-1
CASSAAGTPVLQFF
TGTGCCAGCAGCGCCGCTGGGACCCCCGTTTTGCAGTTCTTC
>few|-|TRBV29-1|TRBJ2-5
CSVSGLYQETQYF
TGCAGCGTGTCGGGACTGTACCAAGAGACCCAGTACTTC
>-|TRBD2|TRBV6-1|TRBJ2-3
CASRLAGSTDTQYF
TGTGCCAGCAGGCTAGCGGGGAGCACAGATACGCAGTATTTT
>few|-|TRBV5-4|TRBJ2-5
CASSLEETQYF
TGTGCCAGCAGCTTGGAGGAGACCCAGTACTTC
>-|-|TRBV5-1|TRBJ1-5
CASSLGGSNQPQHF
TGCGCCAGCAGCTTGGGGGGCAGCAATCAGCCCCAGCATTTT
>-|-|TRBV27|TRBJ2-7
CASSPSGRFFYEQYF
TGTGCCAGCAGTCCATCAGGACGATTTTTCTACGAGCAGTACTTC
>-|TRBD2|TRBV11-2|TRBJ2-1
CASSSSGSGHNEQFF
TGTGCCAGCAGTTCTAGCGGGAGCGGCCACAATGAGCAGTTCTTC
>few|-|TRBV20-1|TRBJ2-5
CSAPVDETQYF
TGCAGTGCTCCTGTGGATGAGACCCAGTACTTC
>-|TRBD1|TRBV2|TRBJ1-4
CASSDRQQGATNEKLFF
TGTGCCAGCAGTGACCGCCAACAGGGGGCAACTAATGAAAAACTGTTTTTT
>-|-|TRBV7-9|TRBJ2-5
CASSLVETQYF
TGTGCCAGCAGCTTGGTGGAGACCCAGTACTTC
>-|TRBD2|TRBV9|TRBJ2-7
CASSPRRGAKGYEQYF
TGTGCCAGCAGCCCCCGGCGGGGGGCTAAGGGATACGAGCAGTACTTC
>-|TRBD2|TRBV11-2|TRBJ2-3
CASSRTSGRADTQYF
TGTGCCAGCAGCCGGACTAGCGGGAGGGCAGATACGCAGTATTTT
>-|-|TRBV6-6|TRBJ2-5
CASQMDSQETQYF
TGTGCCAGCCAAATGGACAGCCAAGAGACCCAGTACTTC
>-|TRBD2|TRBV2|TRBJ2-1
CASSELTSGSNEQFF
TGTGCCAGCAGTGAACTGACTAGCGGGAGTAATGAGCAGTTCTTC
>-|-|TRBV15|TRBJ1-1
CATSNRQSPYTEAFF
TGTGCCACCAGCAATCGACAAAGCCCCTACACTGAAGCTTTCTTT
>-|-|TRBV6-5|TRBJ2-7
CASSYSHRGVSYEQYF
TGTGCCAGCAGTTACTCCCACCGGGGAGTCTCCTACGAGCAGTACTTC
>-|-|TRBV6-6|TRBJ1-2
CASSPKGRADYGYTF
TGTGCCAGCAGTCCAAAGGGGAGGGCGGACTATGGCTACACCTTC
>-|-|TRBV6-5|TRBJ2-1
CASRSGGAVNEQFF
TGTGCCAGCAGGAGTGGGGGAGCTGTGAATGAGCAGTTCTTC
>-|TRBD1|TRBV30|TRBJ2-5
CAWETGQETQYF
TGTGCCTGGGAGACAGGGCAAGAGACCCAGTACTTC
>-|-|TRBV7-2|TRBJ1-6
CASRLQGDYNSPLHF
TGTGCCAGCAGGCTACAGGGAGACTATAATTCACCCCTCCACTTT
>-|-|TRBV25-1|TRBJ2-7
CASSSGPLSSEQYF
TGTGCCAGCAGTTCGGGACCTCTGTCGTCCGAGCAGTACTTC
>few|-|TRBV29-1|TRBJ2-3
CSVDWGFTDTQYF
TGCAGCGTAGATTGGGGGTTCACAGATACGCAGTATTTT
>-|-|TRBV9|TRBJ1-1
CASMATVNTEAFF
TGTGCCAGCATGGCTACAGTGAACACTGAAGCTTTCTTT
>-|TRBD2|TRBV29-1|TRBJ2-7
CSVERGTSGIYEQYF
TGCAGCGTTGAACGGGGGACTAGCGGGATCTACGAGCAGTACTTC